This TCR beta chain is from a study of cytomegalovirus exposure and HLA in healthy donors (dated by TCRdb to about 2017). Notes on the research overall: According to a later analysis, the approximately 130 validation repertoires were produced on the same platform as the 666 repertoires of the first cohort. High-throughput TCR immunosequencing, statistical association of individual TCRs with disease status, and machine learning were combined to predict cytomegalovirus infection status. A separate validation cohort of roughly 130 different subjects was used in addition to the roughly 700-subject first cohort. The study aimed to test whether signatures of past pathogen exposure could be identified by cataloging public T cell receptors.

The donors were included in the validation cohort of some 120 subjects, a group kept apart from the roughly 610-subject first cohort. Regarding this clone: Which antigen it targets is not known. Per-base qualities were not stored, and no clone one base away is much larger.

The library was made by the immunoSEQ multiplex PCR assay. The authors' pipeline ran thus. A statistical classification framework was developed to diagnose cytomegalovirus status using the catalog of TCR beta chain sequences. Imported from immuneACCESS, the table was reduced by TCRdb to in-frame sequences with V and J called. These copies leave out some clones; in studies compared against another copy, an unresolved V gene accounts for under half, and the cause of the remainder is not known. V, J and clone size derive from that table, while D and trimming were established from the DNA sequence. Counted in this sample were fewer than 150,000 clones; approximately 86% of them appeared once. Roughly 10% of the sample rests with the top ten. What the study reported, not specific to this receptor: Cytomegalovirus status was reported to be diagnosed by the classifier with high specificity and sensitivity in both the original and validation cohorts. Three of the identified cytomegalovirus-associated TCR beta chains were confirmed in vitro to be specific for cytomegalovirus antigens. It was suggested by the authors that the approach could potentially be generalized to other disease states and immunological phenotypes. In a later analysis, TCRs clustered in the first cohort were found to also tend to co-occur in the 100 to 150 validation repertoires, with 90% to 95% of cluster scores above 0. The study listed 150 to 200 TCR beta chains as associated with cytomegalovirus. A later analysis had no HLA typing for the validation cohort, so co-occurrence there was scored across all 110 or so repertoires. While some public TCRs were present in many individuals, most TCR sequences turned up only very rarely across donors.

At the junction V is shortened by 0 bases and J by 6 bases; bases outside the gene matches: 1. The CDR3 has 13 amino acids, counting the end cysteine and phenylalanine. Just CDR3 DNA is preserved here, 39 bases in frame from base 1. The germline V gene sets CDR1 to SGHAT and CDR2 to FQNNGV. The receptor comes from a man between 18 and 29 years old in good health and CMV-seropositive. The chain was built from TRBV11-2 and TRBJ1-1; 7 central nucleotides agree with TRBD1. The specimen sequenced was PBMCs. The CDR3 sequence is CASSLDQGAEAFF. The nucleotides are TGTGCCAGCAGCTTAGACCAGGGGGCTGAAGCTTTCTTT.